This T cell receptor (beta chain) appears in the sequencing data of a study of shared clonotypes between healthy human individuals. Tens of thousands of T cell genomes, or around 200 ng DNA, went into the sorted-subset replicate PCRs. Only in-frame clones appear in the TCRdb table, and some are missing; sequencing was by immunoSEQ multiplex PCR. The data hold about 1.1 million clones, with 70% to 85% observed a single time. A few counts support this clone. The antigen remains undetermined. The study, taken as a whole, reports: Generally, estimated richness proved larger in naive subsets than it did in memory subsets.

Unmatched junction bases numbered 5, after V lost 3 bases and J lost 8 bases. This CDR3 region has 15 residues. CDR1 is SGHTA and CDR2 is FQGNSA in the germline V gene. The sample was memory CD4+ T cells from PBMCs. This sample's subset: CD45RA-negative fraction. This chain links TRBV7-2 with TRBJ2-4, with 12 bases aligning to TRBD2. The source is a man younger than 35 in good health. Some clones in this sample may be carry-over from other donors' samples. The CDR3 loop is CASSLETSGSDIQYF. The CDR3 DNA reads as TGTGCCAGCAGCTTGGAGACTAGCGGGAGTGACATTCAGTACTTC.